Listed here are 12 T cell receptor beta chains from one sample, sequenced in a study of shared clonotypes between healthy human individuals. Method: immunoSEQ multiplex PCR; TCRdb's copy keeps in-frame clones and lacks some. The repertoire holds more than 2 million clones, around 95% seen once, with 0.1% to 0.15% in the top ten. Sequencing was done on a sample of naive CD4+ T cells sorted from blood. Sample subset: CD45RA+ positively selected. Source of these receptors: a man aged 18 to 30 in good health.

The genes are TRBV2 and TRBJ2-7; D not certain. Trimming pared 6 bases from V and 6 bases from J, leaving 9 bases between. Germline V lookup: CDR1 SNHLY, CDR2 FYNNEI. The CDR3 has 11 residues. The CDR3 region is CASRTWVEQYF. DNA for the CDR3: TGTGCCAGCAGAACATGGGTCGAGCAGTACTTC. The full variable domain, with the rest looked up from reference TRBV2 and TRBJ2-7, is EPEVTQTPSHQVTQMGQEVILRCVPISNHLYFYWYRQILGQKVEFLVSFYNNEISEKSEIFDDQFSVERPDGSNFTLKIRSTKLEDSAMYFCASRTWVEQYFGPGTRLTVT.

This clone appeared a single time. A much bigger clone sits one base away, suggesting this may be a read error. This sample includes further DNA sequences coding for the same CDR3. The chain employs TRBV10-3 and TRBJ2-7; D remains unclear. V was trimmed by 0 bases and J by 4 bases, leaving 4 bases between them. Germline V CDR1 and CDR2: ENHRY, SYGVKD. The CDR3 runs to 12 residues. The CDR3 is CAISESTYEQYF. CDR3 coding DNA: TGTGCCATCAGTGAGTCGACGTACGAGCAGTACTTC.

J is TRBJ2-7 and V is TRBV11-2, with 11 bases identical to TRBD2. This CDR3 is built from 14 residues. CDR1 and CDR2 (germline): SGHAT, FQNNGV. V gave up 5 bases and J gave up 6 bases; unmatched junction bases: 6. CDR3 nucleotides: TGTGCCAGCAGCCCCCTAGCGGGAGGATCCGAGCAGTACTTC. This codes for CASSPLAGGSEQYF.

This clone was seen a single time. This chain uses TRBV5-1 with TRBJ2-2, with D tentatively TRBD1 (6 bases). The V end lost 0 bases, the J end lost 0 bases, and 9 bases lay between the germline ends. Germline CDR1 SGHRS, CDR2 YFSETQ. This CDR3 comprises 16 residues. The CDR3 protein is CASSLEGHPNTGELFF. The DNA for the CDR3 is TGCGCCAGCAGCTTGGAGGGACACCCGAACACCGGGGAGCTGTTTTTT.

The rearrangement joins TRBV7-9 to TRBJ2-1, with D tentatively TRBD2 (6 bases). CDR1 SEHNR and CDR2 FQNEAQ come from the germline V gene (reference sequence). The CDR3 sequence is 15 residues long. Trimming removed 5 bases from V and 3 bases from J, with 14 bases in between. The CDR3: CASSPGGMSYNEQFF. The CDR3 DNA sequence: TGTGCCAGCAGCCCTGGGGGGATGAGCTACAATGAGCAGTTCTTC.

This clone was detected once. This chain links TRBV5-1 with TRBJ1-2; D is unresolved. Germline V lookup: CDR1 SGHRS, CDR2 YFSETQ. Between the trimmed V and J ends, which lost 0 bases and 8 bases, there was a span of 11 bases. CDR3 length equals 13 residues. CDR3 region: CASSLAGVSGYTF. The CDR3 nucleotides read TGCGCCAGCAGCTTGGCTGGGGTAAGCGGCTACACCTTC.

The chain joins TRBV6-6 to TRBJ1-2; TRBD1 is a possible D gene (5 bases). Looked up from germline, CDR1 is MNHNY and CDR2 is SVGAGI (reference sequence). There are 13 residues in the CDR3. V shed 0 bases and J shed 6 bases, with 8 bases lying between them. CDR3: CASSYSGVDGYTF. CDR3 bases: TGTGCCAGCAGTTACTCGGGGGTAGATGGCTACACCTTC.

As concerns this clone: The sample carries other DNA sequences with the same CDR3. The chain combines TRBV5-1 with TRBJ1-2; unclear D gene. Germline-derived CDR1 and CDR2 are SGHRS and YFSETQ. V lost 0 bases, J lost 1 base, and 4 bases lay in between. CDR3 length: 13 amino acids. The CDR3 spells CASSLGSNYGYTF. DNA for the CDR3: TGCGCCAGCAGCTTGGGCAGTAACTATGGCTACACCTTC.

The V and J genes are TRBV9 and TRBJ1-1; D is unclear. Germline lookup yields CDR1 SGDLS and CDR2 YYNGEE. The CDR3 has 15 residues. The V end lost 3 bases, the J end lost 1 base, and 13 bases lay between the germline ends. CDR3 residues: CASSAESRGNTEAFF. The CDR3 DNA follows: TGTGCCAGCAGCGCAGAGTCCCGGGGGAACACTGAAGCTTTCTTT. The full variable domain, in which reference TRBV9 and TRBJ1-1 provide the parts outside the CDR3, is DSGVTQTPKHLITATGQRVTLRCSPRSGDLSVYWYQQSLDQGLQFLIQYYNGEERAKGNILERFSAQQFPDLHSELNLSSLELGDSALYFCASSAESRGNTEAFFGQGTRLTVV.

The chain carries TRBV27 and TRBJ2-7, with 10 positions matching TRBD2. This CDR3 is built from 15 residues. The V and J ends lost 0 bases and 4 bases, in that order; junction bases with no gene match: 3. CDR1 and CDR2 (germline): MNHEY, SMNVEV (reference sequence). The CDR3 is CASSLSPSGSYEQYF. CDR3 nucleotides: TGTGCCAGCAGTTTATCGCCTAGCGGGAGTTACGAGCAGTACTTC.

V gene TRBV5-6 combines with J gene TRBJ2-3; no reliable D call. Trimming took off 3 bases at V and 2 bases at J, with 4 bases between the two ends. The CDR3 extends over 12 amino acids. Germline V lookup: CDR1 SGHDT, CDR2 YYEEEE. The CDR3 DNA reads TGTGCCAGCAGCTCCGACACAGATACGCAGTATTTT. It yields the protein CASSSDTDTQYF.

CDR3: CASLSPGRNSPLHF. The CDR3, as DNA: TGTGCCAGCCTGAGCCCCGGTCGGAATTCACCCCTCCACTTT. This rearrangement joins TRBV6-1 to TRBJ1-6, with D unclear. This CDR3 is built from 14 residues. The ends were cut back, 8 bases at V and 7 bases at J, with 15 bases in the middle. Germline V gene sequence: CDR1 MNHNS, CDR2 SASEGT.